The next 2 T cell receptor beta chains were all read from a single sample in a study of shared clonotypes between healthy human individuals. Clones were read by immunoSEQ multiplex PCR, and TCRdb kept only the in-frame ones, dropping some. The sample lists nearly 500,000 clones; about 82% were seen once. Sequencing used PBMCs. These receptors all stem from a woman between 35 and 50 years old in good health. Some clones in this sample may be carry-over from other donors' samples.

The chain is built from TRBV6-5 and TRBJ1-2; 10 nucleotides line up with TRBD1. The CDR3 covers 16 residues. With V trimmed by 0 bases and J by 9 bases, 10 bases remained unmatched. Germline-derived CDR1 and CDR2 are MNHEY and SVGAGI. Written as DNA, the CDR3 is TGTGCCAGCAGTTACTCGAAGGTTGGGACAGGGGCGAGCTACACCTTC. Protein sequence: CASSYSKVGTGASYTF.

This chain links TRBV28 with TRBJ1-5; 12 bases line up with TRBD1. Germline lookup yields CDR1 MDHEN and CDR2 SYDVKM. V shed 6 bases and J 6 bases; nucleotides not matched to a gene: 9. The CDR3 sequence is 16 residues long. CDR3 sequence reads: CASRVTGTGGLQPQHF. CDR3 sequence (DNA): TGTGCCAGCAGGGTAACCGGGACAGGGGGCCTTCAGCCCCAGCATTTT.